The rows below give T cell receptor beta chains drawn from one sample of a study of blood T cell repertoires in COVID-19. Profiled with immunoSEQ multiplex PCR; TCRdb holds only in-frame clones, not every one. The table records a few hundred thousand clones, more than 75% of them present only once. Sequencing was performed on PBMCs or T cells enriched from blood (not recorded which). These TCRs come from a woman aged 50 to 60 who had been exposed to COVID-19. CDR3s include the opening cysteine and the closing phenylalanine or tryptophan. Fields, in order: J gene, D gene, V gene, clone size, CDR3 protein, CDR3 DNA. D genes are given only for firm matches. Clone size is given for some rows only: seen once, a few or many times, or a class if the clone is expanded.

J gene: TRBJ2-5
D gene: TRBD2
V gene: TRBV7-9
clone size: .
CDR3 protein: CASSFWPTAGGRETQYF
CDR3 DNA: TGTGCCAGCAGCTTTTGGCCGACGGCGGGGGGGCGAGAGACCCAGTACTTC

J gene: TRBJ2-7
D gene: TRBD1
V gene: TRBV10-3
clone size: few
CDR3 protein: CAISESAGGEQYF
CDR3 DNA: TGTGCCATCAGTGAGTCCGCAGGGGGCGAGCAGTACTTC

J gene: TRBJ2-2
D gene: TRBD1
V gene: TRBV24-1
clone size: .
CDR3 protein: CATSDQGQVGELFF
CDR3 DNA: TGTGCCACCAGTGACCAAGGACAGGTCGGGGAGCTGTTTTTT

J gene: TRBJ1-1
D gene: .
V gene: TRBV28
clone size: once
CDR3 protein: CASSSISGWNTEAFF
CDR3 DNA: TGTGCCAGCAGTTCCATCTCAGGGTGGAACACTGAAGCTTTCTTT

J gene: TRBJ1-5
D gene: TRBD1
V gene: TRBV30
clone size: .
CDR3 protein: CAWSRGQGDQPQHF
CDR3 DNA: TGTGCCTGGAGTAGGGGACAGGGAGATCAGCCCCAGCATTTT

J gene: TRBJ1-1
D gene: TRBD1
V gene: TRBV7-9
clone size: .
CDR3 protein: CASSPVPGQGWTEAFF
CDR3 DNA: TGTGCCAGCAGCCCAGTCCCGGGACAGGGTTGGACTGAAGCTTTCTTT

J gene: TRBJ2-7
D gene: TRBD2
V gene: TRBV5-4
clone size: .
CDR3 protein: CASSPGTSGGVPYEQYF
CDR3 DNA: TGTGCCAGCAGCCCGGGGACTAGCGGGGGGGTACCCTACGAGCAGTACTTC

J gene: TRBJ1-2
D gene: TRBD1
V gene: TRBV30
clone size: .
CDR3 protein: CAWSDRDGYTF
CDR3 DNA: TGTGCCTGGTCCGACAGGGATGGCTACACCTTC

J gene: TRBJ2-2
D gene: TRBD1
V gene: TRBV4-1
clone size: once
CDR3 protein: CASSQVDRALRDTGELFF
CDR3 DNA: TGCGCCAGCAGCCAAGTCGACAGGGCCCTGCGAGACACCGGGGAGCTGTTTTTT

J gene: TRBJ1-4
D gene: .
V gene: TRBV6-4
clone size: .
CDR3 protein: CASSDSAQPGGKLFF
CDR3 DNA: TGTGCCAGCAGTGACTCGGCACAGCCCGGAGGAAAACTGTTTTTT

J gene: TRBJ1-4
D gene: .
V gene: TRBV19
clone size: .
CDR3 protein: CASSIRVSEKLFF
CDR3 DNA: TGTGCCAGTAGTATCCGGGTCAGCGAAAAACTGTTTTTT

J gene: TRBJ2-3
D gene: .
V gene: TRBV10-1
clone size: .
CDR3 protein: CASSEGWASTDTQYF
CDR3 DNA: TGCGCCAGCAGTGAGGGCTGGGCTAGCACAGATACGCAGTATTTT

J gene: TRBJ2-1
D gene: TRBD2
V gene: TRBV14
clone size: .
CDR3 protein: CASSQELAGFVLGEQFF
CDR3 DNA: TGTGCCAGCAGCCAAGAACTAGCGGGGTTCGTTTTGGGTGAGCAGTTCTTC

J gene: TRBJ2-2
D gene: .
V gene: TRBV6-5
clone size: .
CDR3 protein: CASSYSIIIQTGELFF
CDR3 DNA: TGTGCCAGCAGTTACTCGATAATAATCCAGACCGGGGAGCTGTTTTTT

J gene: TRBJ1-6
D gene: .
V gene: TRBV9
clone size: .
CDR3 protein: CASSVGGDNSPLHF
CDR3 DNA: TGTGCCAGCAGCGTAGGGGGGGATAATTCACCCCTCCACTTT

J gene: TRBJ1-5
D gene: .
V gene: TRBV12-5
clone size: .
CDR3 protein: CASGLVQTAQWGNQPQHF
CDR3 DNA: TGTGCTAGTGGTTTGGTACAAACAGCTCAATGGGGCAATCAGCCCCAGCATTTT

J gene: TRBJ2-5
D gene: TRBD2
V gene: TRBV29-1
clone size: .
CDR3 protein: CSVGLAVQETQYF
CDR3 DNA: TGCAGCGTTGGGCTAGCGGTCCAAGAGACCCAGTACTTC

J gene: TRBJ2-5
D gene: TRBD1
V gene: TRBV24-1
clone size: .
CDR3 protein: CATRGQGQETQYF
CDR3 DNA: TGTGCCACCCGGGGACAGGGGCAAGAGACCCAGTACTTC